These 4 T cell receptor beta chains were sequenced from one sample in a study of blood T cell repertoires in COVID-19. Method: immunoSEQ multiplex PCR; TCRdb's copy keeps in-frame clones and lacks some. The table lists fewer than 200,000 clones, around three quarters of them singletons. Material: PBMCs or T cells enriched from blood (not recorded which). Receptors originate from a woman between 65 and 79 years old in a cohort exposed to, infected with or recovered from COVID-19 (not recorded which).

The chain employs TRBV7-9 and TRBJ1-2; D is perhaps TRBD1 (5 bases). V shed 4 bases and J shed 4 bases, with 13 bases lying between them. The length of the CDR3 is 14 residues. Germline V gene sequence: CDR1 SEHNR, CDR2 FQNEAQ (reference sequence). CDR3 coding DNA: TGTGCCAGCAGCTCTCCAGGGCTCGTCTATGGCTACACCTTC. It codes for CASSSPGLVYGYTF.

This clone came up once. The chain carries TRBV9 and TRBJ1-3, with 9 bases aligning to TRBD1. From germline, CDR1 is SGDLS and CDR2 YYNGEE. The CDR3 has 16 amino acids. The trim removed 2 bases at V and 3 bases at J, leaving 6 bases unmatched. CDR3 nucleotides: TGTGCCAGCAGCGTTCAGGGGACAGGGTTTGGAAACACCATATATTTT. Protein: CASSVQGTGFGNTIYF.

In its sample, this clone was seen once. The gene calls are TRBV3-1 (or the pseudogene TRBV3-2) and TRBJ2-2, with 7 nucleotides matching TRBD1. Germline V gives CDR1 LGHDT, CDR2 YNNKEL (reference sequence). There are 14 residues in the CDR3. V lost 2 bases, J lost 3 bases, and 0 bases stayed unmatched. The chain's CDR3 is CASSQQGDTGELFF. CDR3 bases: TGTGCCAGCAGCCAACAGGGGGACACCGGGGAGCTGTTTTTT.

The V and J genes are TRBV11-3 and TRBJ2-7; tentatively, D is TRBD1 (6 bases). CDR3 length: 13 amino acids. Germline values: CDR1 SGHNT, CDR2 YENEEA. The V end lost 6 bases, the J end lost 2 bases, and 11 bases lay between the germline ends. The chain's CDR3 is CASSMDSPYEQYF. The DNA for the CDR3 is TGTGCCAGCAGTATGGACAGCCCCTACGAGCAGTACTTC.